The table lists the clone carrying this TCR beta chain with a few counts. This sample's time point: blood at routine non-recurrence follow-up after resection. This entry is derived from a study of spatial heterogeneity in lung cancer. Study details: Each distinct TCR and UMI combination averaged more than ten appearances in raw reads.

The trim removed 6 bases at V and 8 bases at J, leaving 4 bases unmatched. The CDR3 runs 13 residues. Germline lookup yields CDR1 MNHNY and CDR2 SVGAGI (reference sequence). Using its own MiXCR run on the 5' RACE reads, TCRdb lists one record per CDR3 protein. This table holds over 45,000 distinct CDR3 sequences, over 9.5% found once. Sequences were derived from PBMCs, sampled at follow-up. The clonotype was recovered from a male donor with early-stage non-small cell lung cancer. This sequence joins TRBV6-6 and TRBJ1-6, with 7 bases matching TRBD1. The CDR3 region is CASRPTGDSPLHF. The CDR3 DNA is TGTGCCAGCAGGCCCACAGGGGATTCACCCCTCCACTTT.